The rows below give T cell receptor beta chains drawn from one sample of a study of blood T cell repertoires in COVID-19. The assay was immunoSEQ multiplex PCR, and TCRdb's table has in-frame clones only and misses some. The sample lists some 250,000 clones, 75% to 90% occurring once. The sequenced material came from peripheral blood. Receptors were obtained from a man aged 55 to 70 who had recovered from COVID-19. CDR3s include the opening cysteine and the closing phenylalanine or tryptophan. The order of the fields is J gene, CDR3 length, D gene, V gene, CDR3 DNA, CDR3 protein. The D gene is left open where the match is weak.

j_call: TRBJ1-4; cdr3_length: 15; d_call: TRBD1; v_call: TRBV7-8; cdr3_nt: TGTGCCAGCAGCCCCCTGACAGGGGGCCATGAAAAACTGTTTTTT; cdr3_aa: CASSPLTGGHEKLFF
j_call: TRBJ1-1; cdr3_length: 12; d_call: .; v_call: TRBV6-6; cdr3_nt: TGTGCCAGCGGAGGCGGCCGTTGGAAAGCTTTCTTT; cdr3_aa: CASGGGRWKAFF
j_call: TRBJ2-7; cdr3_length: 16; d_call: .; v_call: TRBV5-4; cdr3_nt: TGTGCCAGCAGGCCAACGGCTAGCCGGAACCCTGAGGAGCAGTACTTC; cdr3_aa: CASRPTASRNPEEQYF
j_call: TRBJ2-3; cdr3_length: 15; d_call: .; v_call: TRBV6-5; cdr3_nt: TGTGCCAGCAGTCGGGGAACCTTTAGCACAGATACGCAGTATTTT; cdr3_aa: CASSRGTFSTDTQYF
j_call: TRBJ1-3; cdr3_length: 15; d_call: .; v_call: TRBV5-4; cdr3_nt: TGTGCCAGCAGCTTCGGAGCAAACTCTGGAAACACCATATATTTT; cdr3_aa: CASSFGANSGNTIYF
j_call: TRBJ1-4; cdr3_length: 13; d_call: TRBD1; v_call: TRBV10-1; cdr3_nt: TGCGCCAGCAGTGGACAGGGGAATGAAAAACTGTTTTTT; cdr3_aa: CASSGQGNEKLFF
j_call: TRBJ2-2; cdr3_length: 14; d_call: TRBD1; v_call: TRBV3-1/TRBV3-2; cdr3_nt: TGTGCCAGCAGCGGACAGGCGAACACCGGGGAGCTGTTTTTT; cdr3_aa: CASSGQANTGELFF
j_call: TRBJ2-5; cdr3_length: 15; d_call: TRBD2; v_call: TRBV28; cdr3_nt: TGTGCCAGCAGTTTATGGGCGGGGGGGGGAGAGACCCAGTACTTC; cdr3_aa: CASSLWAGGGETQYF
j_call: TRBJ2-3; cdr3_length: 14; d_call: .; v_call: TRBV11-3; cdr3_nt: TGTGCCAGCAGCTTAGTTGGGGCCTCGGATACGCAGTATTTT; cdr3_aa: CASSLVGASDTQYF
j_call: TRBJ1-1; cdr3_length: 14; d_call: .; v_call: TRBV11-3; cdr3_nt: TGTGCCAGCAGCTGGGCCGGGGGTAACACTGAAGCTTTCTTT; cdr3_aa: CASSWAGGNTEAFF
j_call: TRBJ2-3; cdr3_length: 18; d_call: TRBD2; v_call: TRBV7-6; cdr3_nt: TGTGCCAGCAGCTTTAATAAGCGGGGGGCCCTTCTTATGGATACGCAGTATTTT; cdr3_aa: CASSFNKRGALLMDTQYF